A selection of T cell receptor beta chains follows, all from one sample in a study of blood T cell repertoires in COVID-19. The assay was immunoSEQ multiplex PCR, and TCRdb's table has in-frame clones only and misses some. Counted here are 350,000 to 450,000 clones, around 85% occurring once; the ten biggest clones make up roughly 3.4%. The sequenced material came from peripheral blood. These TCRs come from a woman between 18 and 29 years old with acute or convalescent COVID-19. Each CDR3 is given with its conserved first and last residue. The order of the fields is V gene, D gene, J gene, clone size, CDR3 protein, CDR3 DNA. D genes are given only for firm matches. Some rows have no size entry. The others give once, few or many, or a class for an expanded clone.

TRBV27,TRBD1,TRBJ2-1,-,CASSLSGQGTYNEQFF,TGTGCCAGCAGTTTATCGGGACAGGGGACTTACAATGAGCAGTTCTTC
TRBV6-5,TRBD2,TRBJ2-3,-,CASSYATSGTTDTQYF,TGTGCCAGCAGTTACGCAACTAGCGGGACCACAGATACGCAGTATTTT
TRBV18,-,TRBJ2-5,-,CASSADRQETQYF,TGTGCCAGCTCAGCCGACAGACAAGAGACCCAGTACTTC
TRBV20-1,-,TRBJ2-7,-,CSTSTGTLAEQYF,TGCAGTACTAGTACGGGAACCTTGGCCGAGCAGTACTTC
TRBV28,-,TRBJ1-1,-,CASRYTLNTEAFF,TGTGCCAGCAGGTATACTTTGAACACTGAAGCTTTCTTT
TRBV28,TRBD1,TRBJ1-1,-,CASSFRQGQREAFF,TGTGCCAGCAGTTTTCGACAGGGACAACGTGAAGCTTTCTTT
TRBV7-9,-,TRBJ2-5,-,CASSLSTGQETQYF,TGTGCCAGCAGCTTATCGACAGGTCAAGAGACCCAGTACTTC
TRBV6-5,TRBD1,TRBJ2-7,few,CASRRTGGGSHEQYF,TGTGCCAGCAGACGTACAGGGGGCGGATCCCACGAGCAGTACTTC
TRBV2,TRBD2,TRBJ2-1,-,CASSPTSGGAGFF,TGTGCCAGCAGTCCGACTAGCGGGGGTGCCGGGTTCTTC
TRBV5-8,TRBD1,TRBJ1-2,-,CASSPDRGIYGYTF,TGTGCCAGCAGCCCGGACAGGGGTATATATGGCTACACCTTC
TRBV12-3/TRBV12-4,-,TRBJ1-2,-,CASSPVSNYGYTF,TGTGCCAGCAGTCCGGTAAGCAACTATGGCTACACCTTC
TRBV19,-,TRBJ1-6,-,CASSIGQGNSPLHF,TGTGCCAGTAGTATCGGCCAGGGAAATTCACCCCTCCACTTT
TRBV10-3,TRBD1,TRBJ2-7,-,CAISESRDRVYEQYF,TGTGCCATCAGTGAGTCCAGGGACAGGGTCTACGAGCAGTACTTC
TRBV30,-,TRBJ1-5,-,CAWGPPPEPQHF,TGTGCCTGGGGTCCCCCCCCCGAGCCCCAGCATTTT
TRBV2,TRBD1,TRBJ2-7,-,CASRRGQGAYEQYF,TGTGCCAGCCGCCGGGGACAGGGGGCGTACGAGCAGTACTTC
TRBV3-1/TRBV3-2,TRBD2,TRBJ2-5,-,CASSPSPATSGAQETQYF,TGTGCCAGCAGCCCGAGTCCCGCGACTAGCGGAGCCCAAGAGACCCAGTACTTC
TRBV7-6,TRBD1,TRBJ1-2,-,CASRGQGTTYGYTF,TGTGCCAGCAGAGGACAGGGAACTACCTATGGCTACACCTTC
TRBV3-1/TRBV3-2,-,TRBJ2-3,once,CASSPVRGTQYF,TGTGCCAGCAGCCCTGTAAGGGGGACGCAGTATTTT
TRBV30,-,TRBJ1-5,once,CAWSAGEVNQPQHF,TGTGCCTGGAGTGCGGGGGAGGTCAATCAGCCCCAGCATTTT
TRBV5-1,TRBD1,TRBJ2-7,-,CASSLGQATNEQYF,TGCGCCAGCAGCCTGGGACAGGCGACAAACGAGCAGTACTTC